This TCR beta chain was found in a study of blood T cell repertoires in COVID-19. For the study at large: Spain, Italy and the United States supplied samples that represented acute and convalescent COVID-19.

The V segment lost 10 bases and the J segment 5 bases; nucleotides outside the gene matches: 8. From germline, CDR1 is SGHTA and CDR2 FQGNSA. CDR3 length: 14 residues. Profiled with immunoSEQ multiplex PCR; TCRdb holds only in-frame clones, not every one. The top ten hold about 2.5% of the sample, which has 100,000 to 150,000 clones, around 86% seen once. The J gene is TRBJ2-3, the V gene TRBV7-2; the match to TRBD1 covers 11 bases. The sequence was obtained from a man aged 45 to 65 with active COVID-19. Source material: peripheral blood. As DNA, the CDR3 is TGTGCCACCTCCGGGACAGGGGGTGGAGATACGCAGTATTTT. This codes for CATSGTGGGDTQYF.